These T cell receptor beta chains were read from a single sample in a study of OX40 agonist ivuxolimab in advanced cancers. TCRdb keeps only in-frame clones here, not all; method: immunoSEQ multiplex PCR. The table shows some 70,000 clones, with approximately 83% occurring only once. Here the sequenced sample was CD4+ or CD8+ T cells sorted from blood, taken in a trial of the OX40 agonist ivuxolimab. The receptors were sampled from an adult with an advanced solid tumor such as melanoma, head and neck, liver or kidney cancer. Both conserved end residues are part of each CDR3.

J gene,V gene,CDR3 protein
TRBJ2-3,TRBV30,CAWSLGLTDTQYF
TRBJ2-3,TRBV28,CASDRTGGYTMTSTDTQYF
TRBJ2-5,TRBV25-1,CASSPAGGSVEETQYF
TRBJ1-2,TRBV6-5,CASSYSAGSYTF
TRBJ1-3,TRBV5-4,CASSLDRNSGNTIYF
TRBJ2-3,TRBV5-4,CASSSKDRGWTDTQYF
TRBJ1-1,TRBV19,CASSIAGTRAFF
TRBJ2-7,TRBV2,CASSEGDRAKSEQYF
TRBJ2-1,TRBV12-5,CASGLGSSSYNEQFF
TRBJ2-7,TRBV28,CASRQGVRRLYF
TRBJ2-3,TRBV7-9,CASSLTDSTDTQYF
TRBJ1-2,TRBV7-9,CASSGTGGARSYTF
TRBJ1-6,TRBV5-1,CASSWDSSYNSPLHF
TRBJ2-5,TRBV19,CASSRGAGTETQYF
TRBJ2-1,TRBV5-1,CASSLGTSGSSYNEQFF
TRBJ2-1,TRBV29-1,CSVRGDRRYNEQFF
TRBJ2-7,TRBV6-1,CASIRDRGLYEQYF
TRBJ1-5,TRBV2,CASSDRGGNQPQHF
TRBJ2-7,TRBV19,CASSRGHYEQYF
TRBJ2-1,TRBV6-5,CASSYRGTYNEQFF
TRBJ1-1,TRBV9,CASSPEAHENTEAFF
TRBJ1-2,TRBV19,CASRYIGEGRHGYTF
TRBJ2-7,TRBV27,CASSSRGLEQYF
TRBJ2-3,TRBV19,CASRGGLGTDTQYF
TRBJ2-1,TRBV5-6,CASSPGLAGVAQFF
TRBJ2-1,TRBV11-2,CASSGRGLDNEQFF
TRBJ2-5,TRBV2,CASSELAGGEETQYF
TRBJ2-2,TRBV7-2,CASSFGGSRTGELFF
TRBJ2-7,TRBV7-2,CASSDSGGASYEQYF
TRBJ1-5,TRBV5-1,CASSWGGGIQPQHF
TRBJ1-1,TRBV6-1,CASSVTIKGTEAFF
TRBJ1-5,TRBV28,CASSPPDQPQHF
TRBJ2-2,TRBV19,CASSDRGNTGELFF
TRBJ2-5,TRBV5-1,CASSLQGEETQYF
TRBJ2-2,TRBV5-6,CASSSLVANTGELFF
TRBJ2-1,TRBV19,CASRPGGGRNNEQFF
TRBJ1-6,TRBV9,CASSVALGNSPLHF
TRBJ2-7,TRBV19,CASSVDRGRYEQYF
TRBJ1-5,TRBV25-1,CASSELSDTNQPQHF
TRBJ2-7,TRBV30,CAWSVQPNYEQYF
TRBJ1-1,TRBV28,CASPPVGGDGGTEAFF